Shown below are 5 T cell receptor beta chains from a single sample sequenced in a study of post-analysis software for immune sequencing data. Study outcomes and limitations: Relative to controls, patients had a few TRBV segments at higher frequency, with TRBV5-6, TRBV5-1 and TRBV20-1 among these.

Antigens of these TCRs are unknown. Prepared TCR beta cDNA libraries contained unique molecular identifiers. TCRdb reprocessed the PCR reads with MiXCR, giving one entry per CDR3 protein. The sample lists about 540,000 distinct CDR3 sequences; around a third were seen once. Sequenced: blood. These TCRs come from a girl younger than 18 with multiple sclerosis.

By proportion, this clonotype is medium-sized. This CDR3 reads CASSLLLAGGKDYNEQFF. The CDR3, as DNA: TGTGCCAGCAGCTTACTGCTAGCGGGGGGGAAGGACTACAATGAGCAGTTCTTC. The rearrangement joins TRBV11-2 to TRBJ2-1; TRBD2 matches at 12 bases. This CDR3 spans 18 amino acids. From germline, CDR1 is SGHAT and CDR2 FQNNGV. The ends lost 2 bases at V and 3 bases at J; junction bases unmatched: 8. Combining the CDR3 with reference TRBV11-2 and TRBJ2-1 gives the whole variable domain EAGVAQSPRYKIIEKRQSVAFWCNPISGHATLYWYQQILGQGPKLLIQFQNNGVVDDSQLPKDRFSAERLKGVDSTLKIQPAKLEDSAVYLCASSLLLAGGKDYNEQFFGPGTRLTVL.

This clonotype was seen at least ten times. The CDR3 region is CASSYSSASGYEQYF. CDR3 coding DNA: TGTGCCAGCAGTTACTCGAGCGCTAGCGGCTACGAGCAGTACTTC. This chain joins TRBV6-5 and TRBJ2-7; TRBD2 agrees at 7 bases. Per the germline V gene, CDR1 is MNHEY and CDR2 is SVGAGI. The CDR3 totals 15 residues. V dropped 0 bases and J dropped 3; count of bases not matched to a gene: 5.

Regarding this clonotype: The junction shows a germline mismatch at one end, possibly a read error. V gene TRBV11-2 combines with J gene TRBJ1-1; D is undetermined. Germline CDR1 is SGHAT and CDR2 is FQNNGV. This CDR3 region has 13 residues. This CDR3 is CASSFAVNTEASF. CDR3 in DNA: TGTGCCAGCAGCTTTGCAGTGAACACTGAAGCTTCCTTT.

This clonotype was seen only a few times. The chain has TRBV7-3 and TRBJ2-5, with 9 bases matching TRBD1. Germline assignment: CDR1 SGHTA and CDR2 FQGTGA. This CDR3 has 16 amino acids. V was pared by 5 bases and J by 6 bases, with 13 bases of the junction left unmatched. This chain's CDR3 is CASSPGGTGSMKTQYF. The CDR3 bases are TGTGCCAGCAGCCCCGGGGGGACAGGGAGTATGAAGACCCAGTACTTC.

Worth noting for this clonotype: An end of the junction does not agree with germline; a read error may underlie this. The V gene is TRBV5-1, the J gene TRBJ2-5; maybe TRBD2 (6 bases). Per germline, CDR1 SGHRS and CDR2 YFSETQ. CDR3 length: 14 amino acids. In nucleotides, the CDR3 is TGCGCCAGCAGCTCAGGAGGGTACCAAGAGGCCCAGTACTTC. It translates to CASSSGGYQEAQYF.